Following are 10 T cell receptor beta chains from one sample sequenced in a study of beta chain features in type 1 diabetes. As every portion of the isolated RNA was reverse transcribed, the sequencing read expressed TCRB transcripts. This table comes from immunoSEQ multiplex PCR, and its TCRdb copy is limited to in-frame clones, with some not included. The data hold under 95,000 clones, with 25% to 35% observed a single time. The sample consisted of stem cell memory CD4+ T cells from blood. Every receptor here comes from a woman between 18 and 29 years old in good health.

This clone occurred a few times. The chain is built from TRBV5-1 and TRBJ1-1; TRBD1 matches at 9 bases. V shed 4 bases and J 1 base; nucleotides not matched to a gene: 5. Germline lookup yields CDR1 SGHRS and CDR2 YFSETQ. The CDR3 sequence is 15 residues long. The CDR3 reads CASSPGDRANTEAFF. The CDR3, as DNA: TGCGCCAGCAGCCCGGGGGACAGGGCGAACACTGAAGCTTTCTTT.

This clone has a handful of counts. V and J are TRBV19 and TRBJ1-2; 7 positions agree with TRBD1. This CDR3 region has 14 residues. V trimming: 6 bases; J trimming: 4 bases; junction bases outside the gene matches: 8. Germline V gene sequence: CDR1 LNHDA, CDR2 SQIVND (reference sequence). The CDR3 spells CASSPRDRLYGYTF. The CDR3, as DNA: TGTGCCAGTAGCCCCCGGGACAGACTCTATGGCTACACCTTC.

The chain links TRBV5-4 to TRBJ2-7; the match to TRBD1 covers 7 bases. The junction had 11 bases not matched to a gene; V was cut back by 4 bases and J by 4 bases. Germline CDR1 reads SGHNT; CDR2 reads YYREEE (reference sequence). This CDR3 is 15 amino acids long. Here the CDR3 DNA reads TGTGCCAGCAGCGTCCCCGGGACAGAAGGTTACGAGCAGTACTTC. Its translation: CASSVPGTEGYEQYF.

This clone was counted only a few times. The J gene is TRBJ2-7, the V gene TRBV5-1; 7 nucleotides match TRBD1. CDR3 size: 14 residues. With 1 base clipped from V and 3 bases from J, the junction kept 4 bases outside the gene matches. Germline CDR1 SGHRS, CDR2 YFSETQ. CDR3 DNA sequence: TGCGCCAGCAGCTTGAGTACAGGGGACTACGAGCAGTACTTC. This encodes CASSLSTGDYEQYF. Full variable domain (missing parts from reference TRBV5-1 and TRBJ2-7): KAGVTQTPRYLIKTRGQQVTLSCSPISGHRSVSWYQQTPGQGLQFLFEYFSETQRNKGNFPGRFSGRQFSNSRSEMNVSTLELGDSALYLCASSLSTGDYEQYFGPGTRLTVT.

The genes are TRBV11-3 and TRBJ2-1; no clear D. The CDR3 loop spans 13 amino acids. CDR1 and CDR2 from the germline V gene are SGHNT and YENEEA. The V end lost 1 base, the J end lost 8 bases, and 9 bases lay between the germline ends. The CDR3 is CASSLGRIDEQFF. In nucleotides, the CDR3 is TGTGCCAGCAGCTTAGGGCGGATTGATGAGCAGTTCTTC. Based on the CDR3 plus reference TRBV11-3 and TRBJ2-1, the full variable domain is EAGVVQSPRYKIIEKKQPVAFWCNPISGHNTLYWYLQNLGQGPELLIRYENEEAVDDSQLPKDRFSAERLKGVDSTLKIQPAELGDSAVYLCASSLGRIDEQFFGPGTRLTVL.

This clone was seen a handful of times. V usage is TRBV2 and J usage is TRBJ2-5; D call uncertain. V lost 7 bases, J lost 1 base, and 4 bases lay in between. CDR3 length: 11 residues. Germline values: CDR1 SNHLY, CDR2 FYNNEI. The CDR3 DNA sequence: TGTGCCAGCAACTCCCAAGAGACCCAGTACTTC. Amino acid sequence: CASNSQETQYF.

The rearrangement joins TRBV5-6 to TRBJ2-3, with D possibly being TRBD1 (5 bases). Germline CDR1 and CDR2: SGHDT and YYEEEE. This CDR3 is built from 13 residues. Deletions cut 4 bases from V and 9 bases from J, with 15 bases between. Here the CDR3 DNA reads TGTGCCAGCAGCCGCCTGGGGCTGGAGACGCAGTATTTT. Its protein is CASSRLGLETQYF.

This sequence joins TRBV18 and TRBJ1-1; no reliable D call. The CDR3 extends over 16 amino acids. V was trimmed by 5 bases and J by 4 bases, leaving 20 bases between them. Germline CDR1 and CDR2: KGHSH and LQKENI. This CDR3 is CASSSTAPQELTEAFF. CDR3 sequence (DNA): TGTGCCAGCTCAAGTACTGCCCCCCAGGAACTCACTGAAGCTTTCTTT.

This clone was recorded many times. The rearrangement links TRBV29-1 to TRBJ2-1; the match to TRBD1 covers 9 bases. V was pared by 6 bases and J by 0 bases, with 12 bases of the junction left unmatched. The CDR3 contains 17 residues. The germline gives CDR1 SQVTM, CDR2 ANQGSEA. The CDR3 sequence: CSVLGQGLTSSYNEQFF. The CDR3 bases are TGCAGCGTCCTAGGACAGGGGCTTACGAGCTCCTACAATGAGCAGTTCTTC.

Only a few counts were recorded for this clone. The chain has TRBV4-1 and TRBJ2-6, with D possibly TRBD1 on 6 matching bases. Germline CDR1 and CDR2: MGHRA and YSYEKL. CDR3 length equals 16 residues. Trimming took off 1 base at V and 2 bases at J, with 9 bases between the two ends. The CDR3 DNA follows: TGCGCCAGCAGCCAAGTGTCAGGGGCTGGGGCCAACGTCCTGACTTTC. Translated, it gives CASSQVSGAGANVLTF.